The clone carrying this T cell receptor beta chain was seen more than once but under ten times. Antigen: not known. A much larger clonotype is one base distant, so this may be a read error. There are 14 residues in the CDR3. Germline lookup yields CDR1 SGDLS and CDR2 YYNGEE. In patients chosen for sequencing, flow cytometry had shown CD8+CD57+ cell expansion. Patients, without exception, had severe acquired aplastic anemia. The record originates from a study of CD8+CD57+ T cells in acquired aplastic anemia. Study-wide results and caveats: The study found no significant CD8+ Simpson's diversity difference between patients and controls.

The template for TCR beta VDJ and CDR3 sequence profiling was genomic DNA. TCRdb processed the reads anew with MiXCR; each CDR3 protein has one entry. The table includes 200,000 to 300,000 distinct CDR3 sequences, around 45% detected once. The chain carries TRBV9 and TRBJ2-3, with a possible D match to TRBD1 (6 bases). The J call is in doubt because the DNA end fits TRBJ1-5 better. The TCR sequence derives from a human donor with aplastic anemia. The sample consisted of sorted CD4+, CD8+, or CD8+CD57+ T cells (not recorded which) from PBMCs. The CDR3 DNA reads TGTGCCAGCAGCTCAGGGGTAGGAACAGATACGCAGCATTTT. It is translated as CASSSGVGTDTQHF.